This T cell receptor (beta chain) stems from a study of T cell clonality in common variable immunodeficiency. Findings and limits, study-wide: Repertoire-complication correlations in CVID were limited by patient heterogeneity. CVID subjects had higher TCRbeta clonality than healthy controls, most marked in about a third. In common variable immunodeficiency, TCR beta chains reportedly carried fewer deletions and N-nucleotide insertions.

Caucasian heritage predominated among both patients and controls. CVID subjects had received replacement immunoglobulin for at least one year. This clone is termed medium-sized (0.01 to 0.1%). Antigen: not known. The observed sequence ends 3 residues before the CDR3 terminus, with the missing tail filled in from the germline J gene. Assay: immunoSEQ multiplex PCR; the TCRdb copy retains only in-frame clones and omits some. This sample has about 23,000 clones, each found more than once. V was pared by 5 bases and J by 2 bases, with 20 bases between. Germline V gene data show CDR1 as LNHDA and CDR2 as SQIVND (reference sequence). The CDR3 extends over 17 amino acids.

The sample consisted of peripheral blood mononuclear cells. The V and J genes are TRBV19 and TRBJ2-3, with D maybe TRBD1 (5 bases). The TCR comes from a human donor with common variable immunodeficiency. CDR3 DNA, as far as it was read: TGTGCCAGTAGTCCGCCTCGCCACAGGTTAGCCACAGATACG. It is translated as CASSPPRHRLATDT. The whole CDR3 protein is CASSPPRHRLATDTQYF.